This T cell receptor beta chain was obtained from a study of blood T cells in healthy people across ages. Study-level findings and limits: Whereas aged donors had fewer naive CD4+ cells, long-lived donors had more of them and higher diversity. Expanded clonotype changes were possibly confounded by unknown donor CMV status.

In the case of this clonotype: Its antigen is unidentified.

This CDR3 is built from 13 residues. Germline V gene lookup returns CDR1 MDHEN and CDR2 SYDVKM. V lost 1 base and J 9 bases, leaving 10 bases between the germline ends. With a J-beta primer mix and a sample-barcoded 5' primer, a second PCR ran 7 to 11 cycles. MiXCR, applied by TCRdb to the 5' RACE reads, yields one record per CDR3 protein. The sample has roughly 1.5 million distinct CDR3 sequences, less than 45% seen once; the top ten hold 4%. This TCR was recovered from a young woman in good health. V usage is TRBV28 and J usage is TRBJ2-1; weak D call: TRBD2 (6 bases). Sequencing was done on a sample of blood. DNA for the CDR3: TGTGCCAGCAGTTTATTGCCGGGAGCTGAGCAGTTCTTC. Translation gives CASSLLPGAEQFF.